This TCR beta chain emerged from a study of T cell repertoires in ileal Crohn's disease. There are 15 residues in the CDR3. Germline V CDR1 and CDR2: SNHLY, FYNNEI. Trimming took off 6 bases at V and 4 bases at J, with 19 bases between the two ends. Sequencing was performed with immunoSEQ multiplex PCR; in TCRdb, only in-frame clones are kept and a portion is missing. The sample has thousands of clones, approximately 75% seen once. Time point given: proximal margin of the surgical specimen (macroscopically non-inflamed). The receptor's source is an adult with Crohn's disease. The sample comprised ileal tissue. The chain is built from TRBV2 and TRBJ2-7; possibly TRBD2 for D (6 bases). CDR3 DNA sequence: TGTGCCAGCAGACCTCCGGGGGTAGTGGGGTACGAGCAGTACTTC. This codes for CASRPPGVVGYEQYF. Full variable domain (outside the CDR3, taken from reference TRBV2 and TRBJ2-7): EPEVTQTPSHQVTQMGQEVILRCVPISNHLYFYWYRQILGQKVEFLVSFYNNEISEKSEIFDDQFSVERPDGSNFTLKIRSTKLEDSAMYFCASRPPGVVGYEQYFGPGTRLTVT.